This T cell receptor (beta chain) was sequenced during a study of blood T cells in healthy people across ages. Germline V lookup: CDR1 DFQATT, CDR2 SNEGSKA (reference sequence). The CDR3 runs 11 residues. Study-wide findings and caveats: Comparison with aged donors showed that long-lived donors had more naive CD4+ cells and higher diversity. Researchers judged that diversity estimates from one million T cells fell short of true values.

On this clonotype itself: Its target is unknown.

Then a second PCR, running roughly 7 to 11 cycles, was carried out with a sample-barcoded 5' primer and a J-beta primer mix. TCRdb independently ran MiXCR on the 5' RACE reads; one entry per CDR3 protein. The sample lists over a million distinct CDR3 sequences; 42% were seen once. Peripheral blood samples of 9 to 10 milliliters were drawn from each donor. This clonotype was obtained from a young woman in good health. V and J are TRBV20-1 and TRBJ2-4; tentatively, D is TRBD1 (5 bases). The end of the DNA is better explained by TRBJ2-7, so the J call may be wrong. The sequencing input was blood. CDR3 loop: CSVLGLHEQYF. CDR3 nucleotide sequence: TGCAGTGTTCTGGGGCTCCACGAGCAGTACTTC.